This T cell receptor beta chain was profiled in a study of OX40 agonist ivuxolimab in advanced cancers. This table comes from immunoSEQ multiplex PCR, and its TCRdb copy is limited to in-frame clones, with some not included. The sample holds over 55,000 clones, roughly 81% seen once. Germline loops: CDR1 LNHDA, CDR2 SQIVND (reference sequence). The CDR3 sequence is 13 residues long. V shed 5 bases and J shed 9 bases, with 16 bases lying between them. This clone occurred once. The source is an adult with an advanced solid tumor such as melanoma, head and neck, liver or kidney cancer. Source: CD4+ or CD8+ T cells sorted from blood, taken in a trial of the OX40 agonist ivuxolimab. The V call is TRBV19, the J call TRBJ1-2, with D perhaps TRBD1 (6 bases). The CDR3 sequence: CASSLTPDSSYTF. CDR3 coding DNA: TGTGCCAGTAGTCTAACGCCGGACAGTAGCTACACCTTC.